This entry lists 29 T cell receptor beta chains sequenced from one sample in a study of long-term antiretroviral therapy in people with HIV (dated by TCRdb to the early 2020s). The immunoSEQ hsTCRB v3.0 assay was used at survey level resolution to sequence the TRB variable region. This immuneACCESS table, as held by TCRdb, lists in-frame sequences with V and J called but not all clones. Of the missing ones, under half trace to an unresolved V gene in checked studies; the others have no known cause. The sample table holds tens of thousands of clones, of which around 80% were seen once. 7.1% of the sample rests with the top ten. This specimen consisted of unsorted PBMCs, obtained 2 years after starting antiretroviral therapy. These receptors came from a woman in her forties or fifties with HIV.

This chain connects TRBV19 to TRBJ2-2; a possible D gene is TRBD1 (6 bases). This CDR3 has 14 residues. Germline-derived CDR1 and CDR2 are LNHDA and SQIVND (reference sequence). The V and J ends lost 5 bases and 4 bases respectively, with 11 bases between them. The CDR3 spells CASSVMGATGELFF. The CDR3, as DNA: TGTGCCAGTAGTGTTATGGGGGCCACCGGGGAGCTGTTTTTT.

This chain joins TRBV9 and TRBJ2-1; the D call may be TRBD1 or TRBD2 (5 bases each). Between the trimmed V and J ends, which lost 0 bases and 3 bases, there was a span of 10 bases. Germline values: CDR1 SGDLS, CDR2 YYNGEE. The length of the CDR3 is 15 residues. This CDR3 reads CASSVGDRDYNEQFF. Written as DNA, the CDR3 is TGTGCCAGCAGCGTAGGGGACCGCGACTACAATGAGCAGTTCTTC.

V gene TRBV13 combines with J gene TRBJ1-1; the D gene is possibly TRBD1 (6 bases). Trimming pared 6 bases from V and 4 bases from J, leaving 9 bases between. The germline V gene encodes CDR1 PRHDT and CDR2 FYEKMQ (reference sequence). The CDR3 runs to 12 residues. Here the CDR3 reads CASRIGGTEAFF. DNA for the CDR3: TGTGCCAGCAGGATAGGGGGCACTGAAGCTTTCTTT.

The CDR3 is CASRGTGSGPQHF. Written as DNA, the CDR3 is TGTGCCAGCAGAGGGACAGGGTCCGGGCCCCAGCATTTT. The chain joins TRBV6-1 to TRBJ1-5; 9 bases are a match to TRBD1. The CDR3 spans 13 residues. Losses at the gene ends were 6 bases for V and 9 bases for J; bases not matched to a gene: 6. Germline V gene sequence: CDR1 MNHNS, CDR2 SASEGT.

The chain uses TRBV2 and TRBJ1-4, with D perhaps matching TRBD1 (5 bases). CDR3 length: 16 amino acids. Germline values: CDR1 SNHLY, CDR2 FYNNEI. V gave up 4 bases and J gave up 3 bases, with 15 bases separating them. The CDR3 DNA sequence: TGTGCCAGCAGTGGGAGGGGAGCAGGGTCTAATGAAAAACTGTTTTTT. Translated: CASSGRGAGSNEKLFF.

The chain couples TRBV6-1 to TRBJ2-1, with TRBD1 matching over 7 bases. V lost 1 base and J lost 5; bases outside the gene matches: 8. The CDR3 runs 16 residues. CDR1 MNHNS and CDR2 SASEGT come from the germline V gene. CDR3 sequence reads: CASSEGYRTGDNEQFF. The CDR3 coding sequence is TGTGCCAGCAGTGAAGGCTATAGGACAGGAGACAATGAGCAGTTCTTC.

The chain recombines TRBV7-9 with TRBJ1-1, with unresolved D. CDR1 and CDR2 (germline): SEHNR, FQNEAQ (reference sequence). The CDR3 length is 14 residues. Deletions cut 1 base from V and 4 bases from J, with 10 bases between. CDR3: CASSLVAKSTEAFF. CDR3 nucleotide sequence: TGTGCCAGCAGCTTAGTGGCCAAAAGCACTGAAGCTTTCTTT.

This clone was seen a handful of times. The chain uses TRBV6-5 and TRBJ2-7; D perhaps matches TRBD2 (6 bases). CDR3 length: 14 amino acids. Trimming cost V 6 bases and J 2 bases, with 14 bases left between them. Germline V gene data show CDR1 as MNHEY and CDR2 as SVGAGI. CDR3 sequence: CASSFSGGPYEQYF. Here the CDR3 DNA reads TGTGCCAGCAGCTTTTCCGGGGGTCCCTACGAGCAGTACTTC.

The chain uses TRBV5-1 and TRBJ2-3; 13 bases match TRBD2. Germline CDR1 and CDR2: SGHRS and YFSETQ. With 2 bases clipped from V and 2 bases from J, the junction kept 2 bases outside the gene matches. The CDR3 is made up of 16 amino acids. The CDR3 here is CASSFGLAGVTDTQYF. The CDR3 region has the DNA TGCGCCAGCAGCTTTGGACTAGCGGGGGTCACAGATACGCAGTATTTT.

The V gene is TRBV29-1, the J gene TRBJ2-2; 8 bases are a match to TRBD1. In germline, CDR1 is SQVTM, CDR2 ANQGSEA. V was pared by 6 bases and J by 3 bases, with 15 bases of the junction left unmatched. The CDR3 has 17 amino acids. CDR3 DNA: TGCAGCGTCCGCGACAGGGGACCGCGGGTGGACACCGGGGAGCTGTTTTTT. Translation: CSVRDRGPRVDTGELFF.

The chain has TRBV25-1 and TRBJ1-1; D unclear. Trimming took off 6 bases at V and 6 bases at J, with 17 bases between the two ends. The CDR3 has 14 amino acids. Germline CDR1 MGHDK, CDR2 SYGVNS. The CDR3 sequence is CASSLGPSWAEAFF. The CDR3 coding sequence is TGTGCCAGCAGCCTTGGGCCATCATGGGCTGAAGCTTTCTTT.

The chain is built from TRBV25-1 and TRBJ2-1; D tentatively fits TRBD1 or TRBD2 (5 bases each). The V gene's germline CDR1 is MGHDK and CDR2 SYGVNS. Trimming cost V 5 bases and J 6 bases, with 17 bases left between them. The CDR3 covers 15 residues. Here the CDR3 reads CASSRPGTGSNEQFF. The CDR3 nucleotides read TGTGCCAGCAGTCGACCCGGGACCGGCTCCAATGAGCAGTTCTTC.

V usage is TRBV7-9 and J usage is TRBJ2-1, with no clear D. V dropped 3 bases and J dropped 0 bases, with 6 bases sitting between them. From germline, CDR1 is SEHNR and CDR2 FQNEAQ (reference sequence). The CDR3 is 14 amino acids. The DNA for the CDR3 is TGTGCCAGCAGCTTCGTCCTCTCCTACAATGAGCAGTTCTTC. This sequence encodes CASSFVLSYNEQFF.

The V gene is TRBV30, the J gene TRBJ2-3; 10 bases line up with TRBD1. Germline-derived CDR1 and CDR2 are GTSNPN and SVGIG (reference sequence). The CDR3 covers 15 residues. J gave up 4 bases and V 5 bases, and 9 bases lay outside the gene matches. The CDR3 reads CAWCLDRGLSDTQYF. CDR3 nucleotides: TGTGCCTGGTGTTTAGACAGGGGGCTTTCAGATACGCAGTATTTT.

V is TRBV6-1 and J is TRBJ1-2; no clear D gene. Germline V gene sequence: CDR1 MNHNS, CDR2 SASEGT. V lost 5 bases and J 5 bases, leaving 6 bases between the germline ends. This CDR3 has 11 amino acids. The CDR3 loop is CASSLGYGYTF. The CDR3 nucleotides read TGTGCCAGCAGTTTAGGGTATGGCTACACCTTC.

This clone showed up just once. The V and J genes are TRBV10-1 and TRBJ1-2; perhaps TRBD1 as D (6 bases). Germline loops: CDR1 WNHNN, CDR2 SYGVQD (reference sequence). This CDR3 has 12 residues. V lost 6 bases to trimming and J lost 8 bases, with 13 bases between them. The CDR3, as DNA: TGCGCCAGCAGCTCCGGGACACTCGGCTACACCTTC. Protein: CASSSGTLGYTF.

The genes are TRBV25-1 and TRBJ2-1, with 11 positions matching TRBD2. Germline CDR1 MGHDK, CDR2 SYGVNS. V was clipped by 3 bases and J by 7 bases; unmatched bases: 8. CDR3 length: 16 residues. DNA for the CDR3: TGTGCCAGCAGTGAGTTAGCGGGGGGGCGGGGGAATGAGCAGTTCTTC. Its protein is CASSELAGGRGNEQFF.

The V gene is TRBV4-1, the J gene TRBJ2-5; D is perhaps TRBD1 (5 bases). V was cut by 0 bases and J by 3 bases, with 5 bases left in between. In germline, CDR1 is MGHRA, CDR2 YSYEKL. The CDR3 contains 13 residues. The CDR3 DNA is TGCGCCAGCAGCCAAGAGACAGAAGAGACCCAGTACTTC. Translation gives CASSQETEETQYF.

V and J are TRBV6-1 and TRBJ2-1; D not certain. Germline-derived CDR1 and CDR2 are MNHNS and SASEGT. V shed 0 bases and J shed 9 bases, with 9 bases lying between them. The CDR3 sequence is 13 residues long. In nucleotides, the CDR3 is TGTGCCAGCAGTGAAGCGCAGTGGACTGAGCAGTTCTTC. Translating gives CASSEAQWTEQFF.

The V gene is TRBV18, the J gene TRBJ2-7; D uncertain. V was pared by 1 base and J by 7 bases, with 17 bases between. Germline CDR1 and CDR2: KGHSH and LQKENI. CDR3 length equals 15 residues. CDR3 loop: CASSPQDGLLGEQYF. The CDR3 DNA follows: TGTGCCAGCTCACCACAGGACGGCTTGTTGGGGGAGCAGTACTTC.

The chain combines TRBV30 with TRBJ1-6, with D possibly matching TRBD1 (6 bases). Trimming stripped 4 bases from V and 9 bases from J, with 13 bases between. Looked up from germline, CDR1 is GTSNPN and CDR2 is SVGIG (reference sequence). The CDR3 extends over 13 amino acids. CDR3 coding DNA: TGTGCCTGGACTCGGCAGGGGACTTCACCCCTCCACTTT. It translates to CAWTRQGTSPLHF.

The chain recombines TRBV7-9 with TRBJ1-2; D is perhaps TRBD1 (6 bases). This CDR3 comprises 15 residues. Germline CDR1 is SEHNR and CDR2 is FQNEAQ (reference sequence). Deletions cut 1 base from V and 0 bases from J, with 9 bases between. The CDR3 sequence: CASSLGTASNYGYTF. CDR3 nucleotides: TGTGCCAGCAGCTTAGGGACAGCTTCTAACTATGGCTACACCTTC.

A few counts support this clone. The chain joins TRBV27 to TRBJ1-1, with 7 bases aligning to TRBD1. J lost 1 base, V lost 5 bases, and 4 bases had no gene match. This CDR3 has 14 residues. The germline V gene has CDR1 MNHEY and CDR2 SMNVEV (reference sequence). The DNA for the CDR3 is TGTGCCAGCAGTCACGGGACAGCGAACACTGAAGCTTTCTTT. This codes for CASSHGTANTEAFF.

The chain combines TRBV19 with TRBJ1-2; D not resolved. Per germline, CDR1 LNHDA and CDR2 SQIVND (reference sequence). V lost 3 bases and J 5 bases, leaving 19 bases between the germline ends. The CDR3 covers 16 residues. The CDR3: CASSIPQTPGSYGYTF. The CDR3 region has the DNA TGTGCCAGTAGTATTCCACAGACCCCCGGGAGTTATGGCTACACCTTC. The whole variable domain, filled in from reference TRBV19 and TRBJ1-2, reads DGGITQSPKYLFRKEGQNVTLSCEQNLNHDAMYWYRQDPGQGLRLIYYSQIVNDFQKGDIAEGYSVSREKKESFPLTVTSAQKNPTAFYLCASSIPQTPGSYGYTFGSGTRLTVV.

This chain links TRBV6-5 with TRBJ2-3; D gene unclear. With 6 bases removed from V and 8 bases from J, the gap between germline ends came to 12 bases. Germline CDR1 and CDR2: MNHEY and SVGAGI. The CDR3 loop spans 12 amino acids. CDR3 sequence: CASSQSQVTQYF. DNA for the CDR3: TGTGCCAGCAGCCAGAGCCAGGTTACGCAGTATTTT.

This rearrangement joins TRBV6-1 to TRBJ1-6, with D perhaps TRBD1 (6 bases). This CDR3 region has 14 residues. The germline CDR1 and CDR2 sequences are MNHNS and SASEGT. Trimming pared 8 bases from V and 9 bases from J, leaving 17 bases between. The DNA for the CDR3 is TGTGCCAGCGGTGGGGGGGCTTCGCGTTCACCCCTCCACTTT. Translation gives CASGGGASRSPLHF.

The genes are TRBV7-9 and TRBJ2-1; 8 bases line up with TRBD2. The CDR3 extends over 16 amino acids. Losses at the gene ends were 5 bases for V and 8 bases for J; bases not matched to a gene: 14. Germline V lookup: CDR1 SEHNR, CDR2 FQNEAQ (reference sequence). CDR3 in amino acids: CASSHLGLALWDEQFF. The CDR3 region has the DNA TGTGCCAGCAGCCACCTCGGACTAGCCCTTTGGGATGAGCAGTTCTTC.

The chain is built from TRBV5-1 and TRBJ2-3; tentatively, D is TRBD2 (6 bases). Germline V CDR1 and CDR2: SGHRS, YFSETQ. The V gene lost 2 bases and the J gene lost 3 bases, with 13 bases spanning the gap. The CDR3 runs 15 residues. The CDR3 DNA follows: TGCGCCAGCAGCTTTCAGGGAGGATCGACAGATACGCAGTATTTT. It is translated as CASSFQGGSTDTQYF.

The chain links TRBV27 to TRBJ2-4; perhaps TRBD2 as D (6 bases). The CDR3 is 16 amino acids. The germline V and J ends were trimmed by 5 bases and 2 bases, with 16 bases remaining between them. Germline V gene lookup returns CDR1 MNHEY and CDR2 SMNVEV (reference sequence). The CDR3 region is CASSRIPGTSKNIQYF. The CDR3 bases are TGTGCCAGCAGTAGGATACCAGGGACTTCCAAAAACATTCAGTACTTC.